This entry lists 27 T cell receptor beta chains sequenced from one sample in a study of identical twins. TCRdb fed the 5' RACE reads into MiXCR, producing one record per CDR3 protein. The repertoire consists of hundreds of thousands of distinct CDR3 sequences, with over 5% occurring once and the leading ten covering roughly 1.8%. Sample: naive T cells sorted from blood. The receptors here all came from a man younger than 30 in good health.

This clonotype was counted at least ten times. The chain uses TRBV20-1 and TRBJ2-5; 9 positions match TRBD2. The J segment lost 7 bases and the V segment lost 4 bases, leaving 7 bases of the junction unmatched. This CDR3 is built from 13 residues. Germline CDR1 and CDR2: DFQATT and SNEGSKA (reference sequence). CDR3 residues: CSATGTSWGTQYF. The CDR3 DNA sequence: TGCAGTGCTACCGGGACTAGCTGGGGGACCCAGTACTTC.

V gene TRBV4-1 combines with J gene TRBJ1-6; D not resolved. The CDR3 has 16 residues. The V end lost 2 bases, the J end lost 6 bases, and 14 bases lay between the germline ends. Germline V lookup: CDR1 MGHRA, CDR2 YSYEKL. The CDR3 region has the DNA TGCGCCAGCAGCCAATTTAGAGAGACGGTTAATTCACCCCTCCACTTT. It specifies CASSQFRETVNSPLHF.

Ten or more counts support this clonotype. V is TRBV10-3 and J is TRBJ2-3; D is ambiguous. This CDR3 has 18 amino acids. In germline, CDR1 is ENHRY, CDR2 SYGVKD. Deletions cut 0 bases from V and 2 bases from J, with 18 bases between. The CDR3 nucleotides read TGTGCCATCAGTGAGTCGCGTGGTCAGTCCGGATACACAGATACGCAGTATTTT. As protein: CAISESRGQSGYTDTQYF.

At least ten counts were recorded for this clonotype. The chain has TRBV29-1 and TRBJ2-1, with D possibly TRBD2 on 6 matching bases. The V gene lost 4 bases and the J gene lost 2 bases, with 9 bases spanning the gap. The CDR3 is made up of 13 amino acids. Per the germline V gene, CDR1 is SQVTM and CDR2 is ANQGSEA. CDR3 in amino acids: CSVGRAAYNEQFF. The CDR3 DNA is TGCAGCGTTGGGAGGGCCGCCTACAATGAGCAGTTCTTC.

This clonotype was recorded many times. CDR3 loop: CASSLWGQENTGELFF. The CDR3 DNA follows: TGTGCCAGCAGTTTGTGGGGACAGGAGAACACCGGGGAGCTGTTTTTT. The chain is built from TRBV12-3 or TRBV12-4 and TRBJ2-2; 8 bases align to TRBD1. The junction had 4 bases not matched to a gene; V was cut back by 3 bases and J by 1 base. The CDR3 spans 16 residues.

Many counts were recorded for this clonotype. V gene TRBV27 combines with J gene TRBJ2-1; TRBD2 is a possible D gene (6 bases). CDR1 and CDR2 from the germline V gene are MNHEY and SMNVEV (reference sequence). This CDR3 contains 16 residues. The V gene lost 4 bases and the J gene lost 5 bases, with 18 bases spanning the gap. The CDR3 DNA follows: TGTGCCAGCAGTTACGACAGAGCGGGTTCCCACAATGAGCAGTTCTTC. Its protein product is CASSYDRAGSHNEQFF.

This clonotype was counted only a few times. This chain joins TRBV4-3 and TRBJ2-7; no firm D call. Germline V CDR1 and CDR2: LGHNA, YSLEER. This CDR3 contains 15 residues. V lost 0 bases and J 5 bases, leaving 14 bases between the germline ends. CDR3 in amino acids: CASSQDGQASNEQYF. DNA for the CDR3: TGCGCCAGCAGCCAAGATGGTCAGGCATCGAACGAGCAGTACTTC.

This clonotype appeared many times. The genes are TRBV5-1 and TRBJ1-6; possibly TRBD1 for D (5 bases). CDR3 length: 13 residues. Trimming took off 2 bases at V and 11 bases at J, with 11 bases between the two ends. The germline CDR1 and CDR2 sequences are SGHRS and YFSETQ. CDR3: CASSLEGRPPLHF. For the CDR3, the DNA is TGCGCCAGCAGCTTAGAGGGACGGCCACCCCTCCACTTT. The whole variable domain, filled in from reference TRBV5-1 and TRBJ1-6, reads KAGVTQTPRYLIKTRGQQVTLSCSPISGHRSVSWYQQTPGQGLQFLFEYFSETQRNKGNFPGRFSGRQFSNSRSEMNVSTLELGDSALYLCASSLEGRPPLHFGNGTRLTVT.

DNA for the CDR3: TGTGCCAGCACCCGCAGGAAGTTTAACGAGCAGTACTTC. Translation: CASTRRKFNEQYF. The gene calls are TRBV6-2 or TRBV6-3 and TRBJ2-7; D is undetermined. The CDR3 is 13 residues long. CDR1 and CDR2 from the germline V gene are MNHEY and SVGEGT. V was cut by 7 bases and J by 5 bases, with 15 bases left in between.

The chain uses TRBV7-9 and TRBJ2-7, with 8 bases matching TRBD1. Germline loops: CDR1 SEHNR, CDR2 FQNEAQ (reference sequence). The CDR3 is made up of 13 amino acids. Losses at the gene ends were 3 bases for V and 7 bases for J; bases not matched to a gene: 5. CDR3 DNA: TGTGCCAGCAGCTTGCCCGGACAGGGAGAGCAGTACGTC. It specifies CASSLPGQGEQYV.

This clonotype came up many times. The CDR3 reads CASRPLGGSYNEQFF. The DNA for the CDR3 is TGTGCCAGCAGACCCCTGGGGGGCTCCTACAATGAGCAGTTCTTC. The J gene is TRBJ2-1, the V gene TRBV6-1; a weak D match, TRBD2 (6 bases). The CDR3 totals 15 residues. Between the trimmed V and J ends, which lost 6 bases and 0 bases, there was a span of 12 bases. Germline assignment: CDR1 MNHNS and CDR2 SASEGT.

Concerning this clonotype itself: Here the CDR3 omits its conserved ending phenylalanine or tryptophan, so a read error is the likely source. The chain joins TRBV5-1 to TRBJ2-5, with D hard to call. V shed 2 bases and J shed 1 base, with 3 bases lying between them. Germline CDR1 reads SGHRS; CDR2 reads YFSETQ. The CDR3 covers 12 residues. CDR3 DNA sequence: TGCGCCAGCAGCTTAACCCAAGAGACCCAGTACTAC. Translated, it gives CASSLTQETQYY.

CDR3 in amino acids: CAWGLLNTGELFF. For the CDR3, the DNA is TGTGCCTGGGGACTACTTAACACCGGGGAGCTGTTTTTT. This chain joins TRBV30 and TRBJ2-2; possible D gene TRBD2, 6 bases. The length of the CDR3 is 13 residues. CDR1 and CDR2 (germline): GTSNPN, SVGIG (reference sequence). Trimming pared 5 bases from V and 2 bases from J, leaving 9 bases between.

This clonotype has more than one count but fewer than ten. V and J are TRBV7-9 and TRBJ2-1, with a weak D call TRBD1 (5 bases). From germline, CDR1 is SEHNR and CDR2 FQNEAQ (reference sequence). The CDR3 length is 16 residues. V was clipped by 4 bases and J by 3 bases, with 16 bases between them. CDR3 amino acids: CASSSGLQVLYNEQFF. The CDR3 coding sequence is TGTGCCAGCAGCTCGGGCTTACAGGTTCTCTACAATGAGCAGTTCTTC.

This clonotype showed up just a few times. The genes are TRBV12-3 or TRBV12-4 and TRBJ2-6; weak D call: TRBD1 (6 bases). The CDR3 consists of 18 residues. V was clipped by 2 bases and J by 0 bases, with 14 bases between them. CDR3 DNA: TGTGCCAGCAGTTTATTAACAGGGTTTACCTCTGGGGCCAACGTCCTGACTTTC. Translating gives CASSLLTGFTSGANVLTF.

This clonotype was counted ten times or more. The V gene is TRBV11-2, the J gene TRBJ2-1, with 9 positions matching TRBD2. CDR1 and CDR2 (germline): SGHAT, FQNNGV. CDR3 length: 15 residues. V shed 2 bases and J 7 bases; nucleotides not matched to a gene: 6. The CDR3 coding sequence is TGTGCCAGCAGCTTAAGTAGCGGGAGTTGGAATGAGCAGTTCTTC. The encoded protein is CASSLSSGSWNEQFF.

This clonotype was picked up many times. The CDR3 reads CSARNIRELPEQYF. The CDR3 DNA reads as TGCAGTGCTAGAAACATCAGGGAGTTACCCGAGCAGTACTTC. The rearrangement joins TRBV20-1 to TRBJ2-7; the D call may be TRBD1 or TRBD2 (5 bases each). The CDR3 is made up of 14 amino acids. From germline, CDR1 is DFQATT and CDR2 SNEGSKA (reference sequence). The V and J ends lost 2 bases and 6 bases respectively, with 17 bases between them.

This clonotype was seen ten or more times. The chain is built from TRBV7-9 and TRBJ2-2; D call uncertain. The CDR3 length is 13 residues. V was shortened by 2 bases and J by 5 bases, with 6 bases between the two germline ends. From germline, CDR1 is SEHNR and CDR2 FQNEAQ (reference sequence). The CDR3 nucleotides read TGTGCCAGCAGCTTATACTCAACCGGGGAGCTGTTTTTT. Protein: CASSLYSTGELFF.

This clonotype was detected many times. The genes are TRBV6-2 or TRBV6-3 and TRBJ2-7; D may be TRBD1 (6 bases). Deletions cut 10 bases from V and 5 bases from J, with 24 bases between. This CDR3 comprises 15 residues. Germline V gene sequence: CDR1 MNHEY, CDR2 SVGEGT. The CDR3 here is CATLPTDSIGHEQYF. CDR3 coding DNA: TGTGCCACCCTACCCACGGACAGCATAGGACACGAGCAGTACTTC.

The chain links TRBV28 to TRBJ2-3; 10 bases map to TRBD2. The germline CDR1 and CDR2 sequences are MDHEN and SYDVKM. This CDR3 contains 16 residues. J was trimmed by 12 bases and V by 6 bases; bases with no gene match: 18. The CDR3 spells CASSRLTSGPDLGQYF. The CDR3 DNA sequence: TGTGCCAGCAGCCGACTGACTAGCGGGCCCGACCTAGGACAGTATTTT.

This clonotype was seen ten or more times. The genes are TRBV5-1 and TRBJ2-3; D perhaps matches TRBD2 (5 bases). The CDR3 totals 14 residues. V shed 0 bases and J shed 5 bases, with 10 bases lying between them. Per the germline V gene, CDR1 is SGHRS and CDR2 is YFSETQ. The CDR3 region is CASSLASSGDTQYF. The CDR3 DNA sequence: TGCGCCAGCAGCTTGGCTAGCTCGGGAGATACGCAGTATTTT.

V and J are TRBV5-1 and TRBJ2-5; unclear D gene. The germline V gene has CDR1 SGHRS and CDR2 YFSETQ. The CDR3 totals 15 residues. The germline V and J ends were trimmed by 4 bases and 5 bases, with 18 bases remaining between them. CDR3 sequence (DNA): TGCGCCAGCAGCCTCATTCCCCCTCTTGGCGAGACCCAGTACTTC. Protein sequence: CASSLIPPLGETQYF.

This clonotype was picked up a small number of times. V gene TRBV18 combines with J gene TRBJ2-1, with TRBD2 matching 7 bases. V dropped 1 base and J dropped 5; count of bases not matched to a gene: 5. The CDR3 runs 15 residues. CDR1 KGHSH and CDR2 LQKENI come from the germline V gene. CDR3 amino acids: CASSPRLADNNEQFF. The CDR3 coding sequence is TGTGCCAGCTCACCACGGCTAGCGGATAACAATGAGCAGTTCTTC. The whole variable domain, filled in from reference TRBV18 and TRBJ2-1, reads NAGVMQNPRHLVRRRGQEARLRCSPMKGHSHVYWYRQLPEEGLKFMVYLQKENIIDESGMPKERFSAEFPKEGPSILRIQQVVRGDSAAYFCASSPRLADNNEQFFGPGTRLTVL.

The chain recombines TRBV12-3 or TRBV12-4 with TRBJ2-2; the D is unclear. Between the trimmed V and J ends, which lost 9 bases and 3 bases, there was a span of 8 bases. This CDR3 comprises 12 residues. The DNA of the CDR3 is TGTGCCAGTGCAGAGGACACCGGGGAGCTGTTTTTT. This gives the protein CASAEDTGELFF.

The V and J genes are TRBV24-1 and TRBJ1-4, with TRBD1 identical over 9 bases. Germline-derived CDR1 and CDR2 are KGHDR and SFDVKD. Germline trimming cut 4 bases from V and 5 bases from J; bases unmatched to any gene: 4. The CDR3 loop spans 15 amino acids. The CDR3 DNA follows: TGTGCCACCAGTGACCACGGGACAGGGAATGAAAAACTGTTTTTT. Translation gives CATSDHGTGNEKLFF.

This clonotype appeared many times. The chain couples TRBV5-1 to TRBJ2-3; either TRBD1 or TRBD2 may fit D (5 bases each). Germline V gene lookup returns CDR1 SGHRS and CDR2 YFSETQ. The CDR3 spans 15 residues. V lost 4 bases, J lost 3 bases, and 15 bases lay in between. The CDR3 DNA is TGCGCCAGCAGCCTGGGACCGACCGGAACAGATACGCAGTATTTT. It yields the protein CASSLGPTGTDTQYF.

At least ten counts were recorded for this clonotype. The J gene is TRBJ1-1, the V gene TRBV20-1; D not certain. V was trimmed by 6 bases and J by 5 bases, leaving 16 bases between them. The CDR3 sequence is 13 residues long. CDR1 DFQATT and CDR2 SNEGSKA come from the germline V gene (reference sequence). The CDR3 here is CSANVDFSTEAFF. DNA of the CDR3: TGCAGTGCGAATGTGGATTTCAGTACTGAAGCTTTCTTT.